The sequence of this TCR beta chain was determined in a study of response to subunit inactivated influenza vaccine listed by TCRdb under 2018. For context, the study as a whole: To follow how T cells responded to a trivalent subunit inactivated influenza vaccine, the researchers relied on deep quantitative profiling of the T cell receptor repertoire.

Libraries were constructed by RT-PCR. TCRdb shows the sequencer as Illumina HiSeq 2500. TCRdb applied fastp at Q25 and MiXCR to the public reads, then kept only in-frame beta chains. CDR3 protein duplicates are merged, each entry listing the most common genes and DNA. The sample table contains some 600,000 distinct CDR3 sequences; only one count was recorded for approximately 15% of them. 7.6% of the sample goes to the ten largest clones. Study-wide findings and limitations: It was suggested by the authors that each seasonal influenza vaccination may recruit only a limited number of new T cells.

V and J are trimmed by 4 bases and 6 bases, and the gene matches miss 13 bases of the junction. The germline V gene (reference sequence) yields LGHDT for CDR1 and YNNKEL for CDR2. Spanning cysteine to phenylalanine, the CDR3 consists of 18 amino acids. Here the CDR3 DNA is all that survives: 54 bases in frame from base 1. Only a few counts were recorded for this clonotype. The specificity of this receptor is unknown. Base quality data are lacking; no much larger clone is found one base away. The sequence links TRBV3-1 to TRBJ2-1; the central 12 bases match TRBD2. This receptor was obtained from a man aged 45-60 years who received an inactivated influenza vaccine. Donor details come from another sample of the same person, matched by shared clones. The sequences come from PBMCs from blood, collected around 14 days before vaccination. The nucleotide sequence is TGTGCCAGCAGCCGATTACTAGCGGGAGGCCAACGGGGCAATGAGCAGTTCTTC. Translated, this gives CASSRLLAGGQRGNEQFF.